The present T cell receptor (beta chain) was sequenced within a study of identifying expanded T cells in peripheral blood. Study outcomes and limitations: Over two and four weeks, about 16 and 19 clones changed, versus more than 1 between replicates. Clone count variance between roughly two-week samples rose with total template count.

As regards this clone: Its antigen is still unknown.

The repertoire was sequenced with immunoSEQ multiplex PCR; TCRdb's copy has only in-frame clones and lacks some. This table has around 57,000 clones, roughly 86% appearing once. Trimming at V came to 5 bases and at J to 8 bases, leaving 5 bases not matched to a gene. This CDR3 comprises 12 residues. CDR1 and CDR2 from the germline V gene are MNHEY and SVGAGI. Sequencing was performed on blood. The origin of this receptor is a person aged 18 to 70 in good health. The V and J genes are TRBV6-5 and TRBJ1-2, with 7 nucleotides matching TRBD1. The CDR3 sequence: CASSGDSRGYTF. DNA of the CDR3: TGTGCCAGCAGTGGGGACAGTCGCGGCTACACCTTC.